This entry lists 2 T cell receptor beta chains sequenced from one sample in a study of blood T cell repertoires in COVID-19 (dated by TCRdb to 2019 to 2021). The library was prepared using the immunoSEQ multiplex PCR assay. The table comes from immuneACCESS by way of TCRdb, which keeps in-frame sequences with V and J called. Part of the clones is missing from these tables; in studies checked, under half for an unresolved V gene and the rest for unknown reasons. The sample includes around 210,000 clones, with 65% to 90% observed a single time. Of the sample, more than 4.5% is held by the ten largest clones. Sequencing was carried out using peripheral blood. The receptors come from a man aged 45 to 65 with COVID-19, enrolled during active disease.

The chain is built from TRBV4-3 and TRBJ1-2; weak D call: TRBD1 (6 bases). V lost 1 base, J lost 3 bases, and 15 bases lay in between. From germline, CDR1 is LGHNA and CDR2 YSLEER. The CDR3 covers 16 residues. The DNA of the CDR3 is TGCGCCAGCAGCCAAGGGTCGGGGGGCGTTTACTATGGCTACACCTTC. This encodes CASSQGSGGVYYGYTF.

Notes on this clone: One end of the junction varies from germline; a read error may be responsible. This chain links TRBV7-7 with TRBJ2-5, with 13 bases matching TRBD2. The CDR3 spans 18 residues. Germline V gene sequence: CDR1 SSHAT, CDR2 FNYEAQ (reference sequence). The CDR3 bases are TGTGCTAGCAGCTTACGGGGGACTAGCGGGGACCGGGGAGAGACCCAGTACTTC. It encodes CASSLRGTSGDRGETQYF.